Listed below are T cell receptor beta chains from one sample, sequenced in a study of CD8 T cells in Susac syndrome. TCRdb reprocessed the immunoSEQ multiplex PCR reads with MiXCR, giving one entry per CDR3 protein. The sample includes about 90,000 distinct CDR3 sequences, over 80% of them seen just once. Sequenced sample: CD8+ T cells from PBMCs. The receptors stem from a human donor in good health. The CDR3 runs from the conserved cysteine through the conserved F or W. D genes are given only for firm matches.

d_call j_call v_call cdr3_aa
TRBD1 TRBJ2-1 TRBV29-1 CSFRQGINEQFF
TRBD2 TRBJ2-4 TRBV11-1 CASSFTSGGDLAFGKNIQYF
. TRBJ2-7 TRBV5-1 CASSLISGGTYEQYF
TRBD1 TRBJ1-1 TRBV27 CASSPATGETEAFF
. TRBJ1-5 TRBV6-5 CASSLSIGNQPQHF
TRBD2 TRBJ2-7 TRBV7-8 CASSWTSGGSYEQYF
TRBD2 TRBJ2-1 TRBV20-1 CSASTSGGALDEQFF
. TRBJ2-5 TRBV7-7 CASSSGRVGETQYF
. TRBJ2-1 TRBV29-1 CSVEGAIPYNEQFF
. TRBJ2-7 TRBV27 CASSLRGSEQYF
TRBD1 TRBJ1-1 TRBV19 CASSGGTAEAFF
. TRBJ2-2 TRBV29-1 CSVEDPAGRYTGELFF
. TRBJ1-1 TRBV29-1 CSFLEGFEAFF
TRBD1 TRBJ2-5 TRBV28 CASSNADREETQYF
TRBD2 TRBJ2-7 TRBV27 CASSLGTSGSYEQYF
. TRBJ2-5 TRBV6-6 CASRRQFEETQYF
TRBD1 TRBJ2-7 TRBV19 CASSPGQGGEQYF